The following is a T cell receptor beta chain sequence with its context. This clonotype was observed a handful of times. It has no known antigen specificity. No quality values exist for individual bases; no much larger clone is one base distant. The CDR3 measures 16 amino acids from cysteine to phenylalanine. The kept DNA is CDR3 alone, 48 bases in frame from the first base. V is trimmed back by 1 base and J by 1 base, and the junction contains 3 bases that no gene match accounts for. As encoded in the germline V gene (reference sequence), CDR1 is DFQATT while CDR2 is SNEGSKA. The entry originates in a study of T-cell memory formation after mild COVID-19 (dated by TCRdb to about 2021). Broadly, across the study: TCR sequence clusters from the two donors were largely donor specific. Two young, previously healthy adult volunteers, one female and one male, were included in the cohort. In a couple of donors, T-cell clones that expanded and contracted after mild COVID-19 were tracked by sequencing TCRalpha and TCRbeta repertoires over time.

PBMCs were isolated by Ficoll-Paque density gradient centrifugation. On the study overall, not on this receptor specifically: The study covered only a couple of mild cases, and larger cohorts including severe cases with pre-infection samples were considered necessary. Contracting CD4+ clones turned up mainly in the CM and EM memory subsets, whereas EMRA was where CD8+ clones were enriched. Some responding clones were detected in pre-infection memory, which suggested that pre-existing cross-reactive memory T cells had joined the SARS-CoV-2 response. From day 15 to 85, contracting clones showed balanced CD4/CD8 phenotypes, whereas a second wave of clones that expanded from day 15 to 37 leaned towards CD4+. The second-wave clones that peaked on day 37 were not confirmed to be SARS-CoV-2 specific.

The instrument was an Illumina NovaSeq 6000. TCRalpha and TCRbeta cDNA libraries were built by 5'RACE with constant-segment primers, adding sample barcodes and unique molecular identifiers. RNA was extracted from every sample with Trizol reagent. Libraries were amplified in two PCR steps, with a second sample barcode and Illumina TruSeq adapters added in the second step. Sequencing of the libraries was done on an Illumina NovaSeq, producing 2 x 150 bp paired-end reads. The original pipeline was this. Demultiplexing of reads and collapsing into UMI-guided consensus sequences were performed with migec v1.2.7. Using mixcr v2.1.11, UMI consensuses were aligned to TRA and TRB V and J templates and then assembled into clonotypes. A clonotype was counted as expanded or contracted only when both edgeR and NoisET called the clonotype significant, with the noise models trained on biological replicates. For edgeR calls, a false discovery rate-adjusted p below 0.01 and a log2 fold-change threshold of 1 were applied. As an exploratory analysis of dynamics, PCA with hierarchical clustering was applied to max-normalized trajectories of the 1000 most abundant clonotypes. The CD4 or CD8 phenotype of responding clones was assigned using the separately sequenced CD4+ and CD8+ repertoires. TCRdb itself trimmed the public reads at Q25 with fastp, ran MiXCR and retained productive beta chains. Every entry covers one CDR3 protein and lists the most common genes and DNA from its rows. The V and J calls, along with clone size, are taken from TCRdb and not from the paper's own processing. This sample holds roughly 190,000 distinct CDR3 sequences; around 18% were observed only once. The ten biggest clones cover 2% to 2.5% of the sample.

The rearranged segments are TRBV20-1 and TRBJ2-3; a stretch of 12 junction bases matches TRBD2. The TCR comes from an adult woman who had mild COVID-19 (a few samples of this study predate the infection). The sample titles of this study are shuffled in the database, so cell type and time point are left out; the donor was told from shared clones. Material for sequencing was PBMCs or a T cell subset sorted from them (not recorded which). The DNA sequence is TGCAGTGCTAGAGCACTAGCGGGGGGACGCACAGATACGCAGTATTTT. Its product reads: CSARALAGGRTDTQYF.